These 28 T cell receptor beta chains originate from one sample sequenced in a study of lymphopenia after photon versus proton radiotherapy. Method: immunoSEQ multiplex PCR; TCRdb's copy keeps in-frame clones and lacks some. The sample has 50,000 to 70,000 clones, around 90% seen once; the top ten hold around 13%. Material: peripheral blood, obtained from a patient treated with proton-based radiotherapy. These TCRs come from an elderly man with esophageal cancer.

This chain uses TRBV6-1 with TRBJ2-7; D may be TRBD2 (5 bases). The CDR3 has 12 residues. Trimming pared 5 bases from V and 5 bases from J, leaving 10 bases between. Germline V gives CDR1 MNHNS, CDR2 SASEGT. For the CDR3, the DNA is TGTGCCAGCAGTTCCCTGGAGGACGAGCAGTACTTC. Amino acids: CASSSLEDEQYF.

Regarding this clone: The sample carries other DNA sequences with the same CDR3. The rearrangement joins TRBV5-1 to TRBJ2-3; TRBD2 agrees at 7 bases. J lost 3 bases, V lost 4 bases, and 5 bases had no gene match. The CDR3 is 14 amino acids. CDR1 is SGHRS, CDR2 YFSETQ, per germline. Written as DNA, the CDR3 is TGCGCCAGCAGCCTGGGTAGCGGGACAGATACGCAGTATTTT. Its translation: CASSLGSGTDTQYF. Using reference TRBV5-1 and TRBJ2-3 for the parts outside the CDR3, the full variable domain is KAGVTQTPRYLIKTRGQQVTLSCSPISGHRSVSWYQQTPGQGLQFLFEYFSETQRNKGNFPGRFSGRQFSNSRSEMNVSTLELGDSALYLCASSLGSGTDTQYFGPGTRLTVL.

The gene calls are TRBV5-1 and TRBJ1-6; D ambiguous. V lost 0 bases to trimming and J lost 7 bases, with 8 bases between them. CDR1 and CDR2 from the germline V gene are SGHRS and YFSETQ. The CDR3 is 14 residues long. The CDR3 loop reads CASSLVGLNSPLHF. For the CDR3, the DNA is TGCGCCAGCAGCTTGGTAGGTTTGAATTCACCCCTCCACTTT.

The J gene is TRBJ1-2, the V gene TRBV5-1, with a tentative D call TRBD1 (5 bases). V lost 4 bases and J lost 0, with 16 bases in between. The CDR3 runs to 16 residues. The germline CDR1 and CDR2 sequences are SGHRS and YFSETQ. The CDR3 sequence: CASSPPRGEANYGYTF. CDR3 bases: TGCGCCAGCAGCCCGCCCAGAGGGGAGGCTAACTATGGCTACACCTTC.

The rearrangement joins TRBV7-3 to TRBJ1-2; no clear D. This CDR3 is 13 amino acids long. Germline V gives CDR1 SGHTA, CDR2 FQGTGA. The V end was cut by 2 bases, the J end by 4 bases, with 8 bases between. The CDR3 DNA sequence: TGTGCCAGCAGCTTACGCCAAGGCTATGGCTACACCTTC. Translation gives CASSLRQGYGYTF.

V is TRBV27 and J is TRBJ1-2, with D unclear. Between the trimmed V and J ends, which lost 3 bases and 8 bases, there was a span of 16 bases. This CDR3 is 14 amino acids long. CDR1 MNHEY and CDR2 SMNVEV come from the germline V gene (reference sequence). CDR3 coding DNA: TGTGCCAGCAGTTTTTCTACAGTTAGAGGGGGCTACACCTTC. Translated: CASSFSTVRGGYTF.

This clone was counted between two and nine times. The chain is built from TRBV10-3 and TRBJ1-2, with 7 bases identical to TRBD1. Unmatched junction bases numbered 3, after V lost 6 bases and J lost 2 bases. There are 13 residues in the CDR3. The germline CDR1 and CDR2 sequences are ENHRY and SYGVKD. CDR3 sequence (DNA): TGTGCCATCAGGCCGGGACAGAACTATGGCTACACCTTC. It encodes CAIRPGQNYGYTF.

This sequence joins TRBV9 and TRBJ1-5, with D tentatively TRBD1 (5 bases). The CDR3 consists of 14 residues. Germline V gene lookup returns CDR1 SGDLS and CDR2 YYNGEE. V was clipped by 5 bases and J by 5 bases, with 14 bases between them. Here the CDR3 DNA reads TGTGCCAGCAGTTACGGAGGGGCCGATCAGCCCCAGCATTTT. It encodes CASSYGGADQPQHF.

The chain is built from TRBV10-2 and TRBJ1-1, with 12 bases lining up with TRBD1. This CDR3 region has 15 residues. The germline V gene encodes CDR1 WSHSY and CDR2 SAAADI. V was pared by 3 bases and J by 7 bases, with 6 bases of the junction left unmatched. Here the CDR3 DNA reads TGCGCCAGCAGTGAAGGGACAGGGGGCGAGGTTGAAGCTTTCTTT. As protein: CASSEGTGGEVEAFF.

The V call is TRBV9, the J call TRBJ2-7, with TRBD2 matching 7 bases. The CDR3 sequence is 14 residues long. Germline V lookup: CDR1 SGDLS, CDR2 YYNGEE. The junction had 3 bases not matched to a gene; V was cut back by 3 bases and J by 0 bases. In DNA form, the CDR3 reads TGTGCCAGCAGCGCAAGGGACTACTCCTACGAGCAGTACTTC. Amino acids: CASSARDYSYEQYF.

The chain joins TRBV29-1 to TRBJ1-1; TRBD1 aligns across 8 bases. With 2 bases clipped from V and 0 bases from J, the junction kept 14 bases outside the gene matches. The CDR3 sequence is 18 residues long. CDR1 is SQVTM and CDR2 is ANQGSEA in the germline V gene. The CDR3: CSVESRGPNPTLNTEAFF. CDR3 coding DNA: TGCAGCGTTGAATCCAGGGGGCCAAACCCGACTTTGAACACTGAAGCTTTCTTT.

The chain recombines TRBV11-2 with TRBJ2-2; TRBD1 aligns across 8 bases. The V and J ends lost 6 bases and 0 bases, in that order; junction bases with no gene match: 9. The CDR3 totals 17 residues. From germline, CDR1 is SGHAT and CDR2 FQNNGV. This CDR3 reads CASRRQGPNSNTGELFF. CDR3 coding DNA: TGTGCCAGCAGGCGACAGGGGCCGAACTCGAACACCGGGGAGCTGTTTTTT.

The chain joins TRBV5-6 to TRBJ2-3, with a possible D match to TRBD2 (6 bases). The CDR3 runs 15 residues. Trimming took off 4 bases at V and 4 bases at J, with 16 bases between the two ends. The germline CDR1 and CDR2 sequences are SGHDT and YYEEEE. The CDR3 is CASSPGTDPPDTQYF. The CDR3 nucleotides read TGTGCCAGCAGCCCGGGGACTGACCCCCCAGATACGCAGTATTTT.

The chain has TRBV5-5 and TRBJ1-2; 9 bases match TRBD1. The CDR3 length is 13 residues. The germline V gene has CDR1 SGHKS and CDR2 YYEKEE (reference sequence). The trim removed 4 bases at V and 6 bases at J, leaving 4 bases unmatched. The CDR3: CASSPRQGDGYTF. Written as DNA, the CDR3 is TGTGCCAGCAGCCCTCGACAGGGGGATGGCTACACCTTC.

V is TRBV7-2 and J is TRBJ1-2; D not certain. Germline V lookup: CDR1 SGHTA, CDR2 FQGNSA. This CDR3 has 15 amino acids. V lost 4 bases and J lost 0, with 12 bases in between. CDR3 sequence: CASSSLQYTNYGYTF. The CDR3 DNA sequence: TGTGCCAGCAGCTCCCTACAGTATACTAACTATGGCTACACCTTC. The variable domain in full, with the rest retrieved from reference TRBV7-2 and TRBJ1-2, is GAGVSQSPSNKVTEKGKDVELRCDPISGHTALYWYRQSLGQGLEFLIYFQGNSAPDKSGLPSDRFSAERTGGSVSTLTIQRTQQEDSAVYLCASSSLQYTNYGYTFGSGTRLTVV.

The CDR3 loop is CASSEPGQGADEQYF. CDR3 nucleotide sequence: TGTGCCAGCAGTGAACCGGGACAGGGGGCGGACGAGCAGTACTTC. The rearrangement uses TRBV25-1 and TRBJ2-7; 12 positions agree with TRBD1. The CDR3 is 15 amino acids. Losses at the gene ends were 2 bases for V and 5 bases for J; bases not matched to a gene: 4. The germline V gene encodes CDR1 MGHDK and CDR2 SYGVNS.

Of note for this clone: The sample holds other DNA sequences that translate to the same CDR3. CDR3 residues: CASSPHMNTEAFF. The CDR3 DNA reads as TGTGCCAGCAGCCCCCATATGAACACTGAAGCTTTCTTT. This chain uses TRBV7-2 with TRBJ1-1; no firm D call. Germline CDR1 is SGHTA and CDR2 is FQGNSA. The CDR3 totals 13 residues. Trimming stripped 5 bases from V and 0 bases from J, with 7 bases between.

This clone has a handful of counts. The rearrangement links TRBV29-1 to TRBJ1-4; D unresolved. The germline V gene encodes CDR1 SQVTM and CDR2 ANQGSEA. Trimming shortened V by 8 bases and J by 5 bases, and 3 bases separated the two germline ends. The CDR3 extends over 9 amino acids. Here the CDR3 DNA reads TGCAGCAAAAATGAAAAACTGTTTTTT. Protein product: CSKNEKLFF. The variable domain in full, completed from reference TRBV29-1 and TRBJ1-4, reads SAVISQKPSRDICQRGTSLTIQCQVDSQVTMMFWYRQQPGQSLTLIATANQGSEATYESGFVIDKFPISRPNLTFSTLTVSNMSPEDSSIYLCSKNEKLFFGSGTQLSVL.

The chain combines TRBV10-2 with TRBJ1-2; D ambiguous. The CDR3 length is 13 residues. Germline CDR1 is WSHSY and CDR2 is SAAADI. V shed 7 bases and J shed 4 bases, with 13 bases lying between them. The CDR3 DNA sequence: TGCGCCAGCAACGGATTCGGACGCTATGGCTACACCTTC. It specifies CASNGFGRYGYTF.

This chain's CDR3 is CASRRTGYGYTF. The CDR3 DNA sequence: TGTGCCAGCAGGAGGACAGGCTATGGCTACACCTTC. This rearrangement joins TRBV6-5 to TRBJ1-2, with 7 bases fitting TRBD1. The CDR3 runs 12 residues. Germline V gives CDR1 MNHEY, CDR2 SVGAGI. Trimming removed 6 bases from V and 4 bases from J; junction bases left unmatched: 2.

The chain carries TRBV25-1 and TRBJ1-2; no clear D. The CDR3 consists of 14 residues. The V end was cut by 7 bases, the J end by 2 bases, with 14 bases between. The germline V gene has CDR1 MGHDK and CDR2 SYGVNS. DNA of the CDR3: TGTGCCAGCAAAAGCGCAGGAGTAAACTATGGCTACACCTTC. This sequence encodes CASKSAGVNYGYTF.

The chain employs TRBV7-9 and TRBJ2-4; the D is unclear. Germline CDR1 and CDR2: SEHNR and FQNEAQ (reference sequence). Trimming removed 0 bases from V and 8 bases from J, with 17 bases in between. CDR3 size: 16 residues. In DNA form, the CDR3 reads TGTGCCAGCAGCTTAGCGGAGATGCAGTTTCGTGACATTCAGTACTTC. Protein product: CASSLAEMQFRDIQYF.

The chain is built from TRBV29-1 and TRBJ1-1; TRBD1 aligns across 7 bases. V lost 4 bases, J lost 2 bases, and 7 bases stayed unmatched. The CDR3 has 14 residues. Germline CDR1 is SQVTM and CDR2 is ANQGSEA. DNA for the CDR3: TGCAGCGTTGTCACCGGGACAGACAACACTGAAGCTTTCTTT. Translating it yields CSVVTGTDNTEAFF.

This sequence joins TRBV18 and TRBJ2-7, with TRBD2 as a possible D gene (6 bases). The CDR3 is made up of 12 amino acids. V was trimmed by 2 bases and J by 6 bases, leaving 8 bases between them. Germline values: CDR1 KGHSH, CDR2 LQKENI. The DNA for the CDR3 is TGTGCCAGCTCACCAGGAGGGGTCGAGCAGTACTTC. Translating it yields CASSPGGVEQYF. Full variable domain (rest looked up from reference TRBV18 and TRBJ2-7): NAGVMQNPRHLVRRRGQEARLRCSPMKGHSHVYWYRQLPEEGLKFMVYLQKENIIDESGMPKERFSAEFPKEGPSILRIQQVVRGDSAAYFCASSPGGVEQYFGPGTRLTVT.

This chain uses TRBV5-4 with TRBJ2-5; D unresolved. The CDR3 is 17 residues long. In germline, CDR1 is SGHNT, CDR2 YYREEE (reference sequence). The V gene lost 0 bases and the J gene lost 0 bases, with 15 bases spanning the gap. The CDR3 sequence: CASSLGRVGLYQETQYF. The CDR3 nucleotides are TGTGCCAGCAGCTTGGGGCGAGTCGGGTTGTACCAAGAGACCCAGTACTTC.

The V call is TRBV7-9, the J call TRBJ2-4, with D perhaps TRBD1 (7 bases). Between the trimmed V and J ends, which lost 4 bases and 4 bases, there was a span of 20 bases. CDR3 length: 17 residues. CDR1 is SEHNR and CDR2 is FQNEAQ in the germline V gene (reference sequence). The CDR3 sequence: CASSSPGLAGGKNIQYF. The CDR3 region has the DNA TGTGCCAGCAGCTCCCCGGGCCTCGCAGGGGGGAAAAACATTCAGTACTTC.

A single count supports this clone. The chain is built from TRBV5-4 and TRBJ2-1; D uncertain. The CDR3 is made up of 14 amino acids. V dropped 0 bases and J dropped 6 bases, with 10 bases sitting between them. The germline V gene has CDR1 SGHNT and CDR2 YYREEE (reference sequence). Here the CDR3 DNA reads TGTGCCAGCAGCTTGGAACCTGGATCCAATGAGCAGTTCTTC. It yields the protein CASSLEPGSNEQFF.

This clone was recorded once. The chain joins TRBV7-2 to TRBJ1-4; D possibly corresponds to TRBD1 (5 bases). V shed 3 bases and J shed 6 bases, with 14 bases lying between them. CDR3 size: 15 residues. From germline, CDR1 is SGHTA and CDR2 FQGNSA. CDR3 sequence reads: CASSFTGPLDEKLFF. For the CDR3, the DNA is TGTGCCAGCAGCTTTACGGGGCCCCTCGATGAAAAACTGTTTTTT.